A single sample is the source of the 20 T cell receptor beta chains below, sequenced in a study of shared clonotypes between healthy human individuals. Method: immunoSEQ multiplex PCR; TCRdb's copy keeps in-frame clones and lacks some. The repertoire has almost 750,000 clones, approximately 72% of them found once; the top ten carry around 1.8%. The sequencing sample was made of memory CD4+ T cells sorted from blood. Stated subset: CD45RA-negative fraction. The receptors originated from a young woman in good health.

The V call is TRBV9, the J call TRBJ2-1; tentatively, D is TRBD1 (5 bases). This CDR3 has 13 amino acids. The V end was cut by 0 bases, the J end by 6 bases, with 7 bases between. Per germline, CDR1 SGDLS and CDR2 YYNGEE. The CDR3, as DNA: TGTGCCAGCAGCGTAGGGACAACCAATGAGCAGTTCTTC. This encodes CASSVGTTNEQFF.

The chain's CDR3 is CASSFSDRGAFF. CDR3 coding DNA: TGTGCCAGCAGTTTTAGTGACAGGGGAGCTTTCTTT. This chain joins TRBV28 and TRBJ1-1; 8 bases align to TRBD1. The length of the CDR3 is 12 residues. Unmatched junction bases numbered 4, after V lost 3 bases and J lost 10 bases. Germline-derived CDR1 and CDR2 are MDHEN and SYDVKM.

The V gene is TRBV18, the J gene TRBJ2-7; 7 bases align to TRBD2. The CDR3 is 15 amino acids. Germline values: CDR1 KGHSH, CDR2 LQKENI. Unmatched junction bases numbered 8, after V lost 3 bases and J lost 3 bases. CDR3 coding DNA: TGTGCCAGCTCACCGGGCGGGAGTCCCAACTACGAGCAGTACTTC. Its protein product is CASSPGGSPNYEQYF.

There are many counts of this clone. This same CDR3 is encoded by further DNA sequences in the sample. V is TRBV10-2 and J is TRBJ2-7; D may match TRBD1 or TRBD2 (5 bases each). CDR1 is WSHSY, CDR2 SAAADI, per germline. This CDR3 region has 12 residues. V lost 8 bases and J 1 base, leaving 9 bases between the germline ends. CDR3 in amino acids: CASGTASYEQYF. For the CDR3, the DNA is TGCGCCAGCGGGACGGCGTCCTACGAGCAGTACTTC.

The V and J genes are TRBV5-1 and TRBJ1-2; D is ambiguous. This CDR3 has 15 amino acids. Germline CDR1 and CDR2: SGHRS and YFSETQ. The germline V and J ends were trimmed by 5 bases and 4 bases, with 18 bases remaining between them. The CDR3: CASSLGFISVYGYTF. CDR3 nucleotide sequence: TGCGCCAGCAGTCTAGGGTTCATTTCGGTCTATGGCTACACCTTC.

The genes are TRBV7-9 and TRBJ1-1, with 7 bases lining up with TRBD1. The CDR3 spans 14 residues. In germline, CDR1 is SEHNR, CDR2 FQNEAQ (reference sequence). J was trimmed by 1 base and V by 4 bases; bases with no gene match: 3. The CDR3 nucleotides read TGTGCCAGCAGCTACCGGGACAGGAACACTGAAGCTTTCTTT. This gives the protein CASSYRDRNTEAFF.

The chain combines TRBV9 with TRBJ2-1, with TRBD2 matching 9 bases. Germline CDR1 SGDLS, CDR2 YYNGEE. V shed 0 bases and J 15 bases; nucleotides not matched to a gene: 10. The CDR3 has 14 residues. The DNA of the CDR3 is TGTGCCAGCAGCGTAGTAATTAGCGGGAGCCCGCTGTTCTTC. Translation: CASSVVISGSPLFF.

This chain uses TRBV4-2 with TRBJ1-2, with 9 positions matching TRBD1. The germline gives CDR1 LGHNA, CDR2 YNFKEQ. There are 15 residues in the CDR3. The junction had 9 bases not matched to a gene; V was cut back by 2 bases and J by 8 bases. CDR3 residues: CASSQHVGDREGYTF. The CDR3 DNA is TGTGCCAGCAGCCAACACGTAGGGGACAGGGAGGGCTACACCTTC.

The V call is TRBV29-1, the J call TRBJ2-1; tentative D call: TRBD1 (5 bases). V was trimmed by 0 bases and J by 5 bases, leaving 8 bases between them. Germline V gene lookup returns CDR1 SQVTM and CDR2 ANQGSEA. CDR3 length: 13 amino acids. The CDR3 here is CSVEETANNEQFF. The CDR3 DNA reads as TGCAGCGTTGAAGAGACAGCTAACAATGAGCAGTTCTTC.

This chain connects TRBV28 to TRBJ1-5, with TRBD1 as a possible D gene (5 bases). The CDR3 totals 15 residues. Deletions cut 7 bases from V and 6 bases from J, with 19 bases between. Germline-derived CDR1 and CDR2 are MDHEN and SYDVKM. Written as DNA, the CDR3 is TGTGCCAGCACTTTGGACCAGGGATCGGGTCAGCCCCAGCATTTT. It encodes CASTLDQGSGQPQHF.

The CDR3: CASTAWQLNEQFF. The CDR3 DNA is TGTGCCAGCACCGCCTGGCAACTCAATGAGCAGTTCTTC. The gene calls are TRBV28 and TRBJ2-1; no clear D gene. Germline CDR1 is MDHEN and CDR2 is SYDVKM. Trimming removed 7 bases from V and 6 bases from J, with 13 bases in between. This CDR3 has 13 residues.

The rearrangement uses TRBV11-2 and TRBJ1-4, with a possible D match to TRBD1 (5 bases). V gave up 1 base and J gave up 6 bases, with 12 bases separating them. CDR1 is SGHAT, CDR2 FQNNGV, per germline. This CDR3 has 15 residues. The CDR3 bases are TGTGCCAGCAGCTTAGGAAGCCAGGGAGATGAAAAACTGTTTTTT. Translated, it gives CASSLGSQGDEKLFF.

The V gene is TRBV5-4, the J gene TRBJ2-7, with D possibly being TRBD1 or TRBD2 (5 bases each). This CDR3 has 14 amino acids. The germline V and J ends were trimmed by 2 bases and 0 bases, with 9 bases remaining between them. The germline V gene encodes CDR1 SGHNT and CDR2 YYREEE (reference sequence). The CDR3 coding sequence is TGTGCCAGCAGCTTAAAGGGACCCTCCTACGAGCAGTACTTC. This gives the protein CASSLKGPSYEQYF. Using reference TRBV5-4 and TRBJ2-7 for the parts outside the CDR3, the full variable domain is ETGVTQSPTHLIKTRGQQVTLRCSSQSGHNTVSWYQQALGQGPQFIFQYYREEENGRGNFPPRFSGLQFPNYSSELNVNALELDDSALYLCASSLKGPSYEQYFGPGTRLTVT.

The genes are TRBV4-2 and TRBJ1-1; D gene uncertain. Germline V CDR1 and CDR2: LGHNA, YNFKEQ. Trimming removed 2 bases at V and 0 bases at J, with 7 bases between. CDR3 length: 14 residues. CDR3 nucleotides: TGTGCCAGCAGCCAACTGATCATGAACACTGAAGCTTTCTTT. Protein product: CASSQLIMNTEAFF.

The chain couples TRBV7-2 to TRBJ2-7, with unresolved D. V gave up 1 base and J gave up 0 bases, with 13 bases separating them. The length of the CDR3 is 16 residues. From germline, CDR1 is SGHTA and CDR2 FQGNSA. The CDR3 reads CASSLGFFASSYEQYF. The CDR3 bases are TGTGCCAGCAGCTTAGGTTTTTTCGCCAGCTCCTACGAGCAGTACTTC.

The chain uses TRBV5-1 and TRBJ2-7; no clear D gene. Germline values: CDR1 SGHRS, CDR2 YFSETQ. The V and J ends lost 0 bases and 3 bases respectively, with 13 bases between them. The CDR3 sequence is 15 residues long. CDR3 nucleotide sequence: TGCGCCAGCAGCTTGGGACCGCCTCCCAACTACGAGCAGTACTTC. The encoded protein is CASSLGPPPNYEQYF.

In this sample, this clone turned up many times. This chain joins TRBV6-5 and TRBJ2-3, with TRBD2 identical over 8 bases. V trimming: 6 bases; J trimming: 2 bases; junction bases outside the gene matches: 4. The germline gives CDR1 MNHEY, CDR2 SVGAGI. This CDR3 contains 14 residues. As DNA, the CDR3 is TGTGCCAGCAGACTAGCGGACGTCACAGATACGCAGTATTTT. Its protein is CASRLADVTDTQYF.

V is TRBV7-9 and J is TRBJ1-1; 7 bases map to TRBD1. The V and J ends lost 1 base and 8 bases, in that order; junction bases with no gene match: 4. There are 13 residues in the CDR3. Germline V CDR1 and CDR2: SEHNR, FQNEAQ (reference sequence). The CDR3 DNA sequence: TGTGCCAGCAGCTTAGTTTCGGACAGGGAAGCTTTCTTT. Its protein is CASSLVSDREAFF.

Ten or more counts support this clone. The gene calls are TRBV6-1 and TRBJ1-2; D is perhaps TRBD1 (5 bases). The V end lost 4 bases, the J end lost 4 bases, and 13 bases lay between the germline ends. The CDR3 is made up of 14 amino acids. Germline V gene sequence: CDR1 MNHNS, CDR2 SASEGT. The CDR3 sequence: CASSGQGLVYGYTF. In nucleotides, the CDR3 is TGTGCCAGCAGTGGTCAGGGCCTGGTCTATGGCTACACCTTC.

The gene calls are TRBV7-2 and TRBJ2-7; 11 bases are a match to TRBD1. Germline loops: CDR1 SGHTA, CDR2 FQGNSA. The length of the CDR3 is 15 residues. Trimming removed 5 bases from V and 6 bases from J; junction bases left unmatched: 9. The chain's CDR3 is CASSATGTGGSEQYF. CDR3 sequence (DNA): TGTGCCAGCAGCGCCACCGGGACAGGGGGGTCCGAGCAGTACTTC.